The sequence of this TCR beta chain was determined in a study of tumor-infiltrating lymphocytes in primary liver carcinoma (dated by TCRdb to 2016 to 2017). Background for the entire study: Of the five patients (three men and two women, aged 30 to 69 years), four had hepatocellular carcinoma and one had combined HCC and intrahepatic cholangiocarcinoma. The five patients had tumors of stage T1-T3 N0M0, with maximum diameters ranging from 4.2 to 10 cm. Each sample produced roughly 3.5 to 7.5 million productive TCRbeta reads, and read depth showed no significant difference between tissue types. For each liver tumor, the study sampled five regions along with adjacent normal tissue and blood, and applied TCRbeta repertoire sequencing, expression microarrays and whole-exome sequencing. TCRbeta repertoire sequencing covered about 35 specimens from 5 patients: roughly 25 tumor regions, 5 adjacent noncancerous liver tissues and 5 peripheral blood samples. To link TCRbeta repertoire diversity with the local molecular phenotype, the approximately 23 tumor region samples were profiled using Agilent mRNA microarrays. Repertoires from technical replicates were highly reproducible, with mean shared-clone rates roughly 0.89 and correlation coefficients above 0.95.

Using a constant-region primer and ProtoScript II reverse transcriptase, TCRbeta-specific cDNA was reverse-transcribed from 400 to 550 ng total RNA. Construction of the TCRbeta libraries relied on three nested rounds of multiplex PCR, following a slightly modified ARM-PCR procedure. Each of the first two PCR rounds ran for approximately 10 cycles using multiplex TRBV1-TRBV30 forward primers together with a Cbeta reverse primer. Sample barcodes and Illumina adapters were attached in a final 25-cycle PCR using Deep VentR polymerase. Before sequencing, amplicons between 200 and 500 bp were purified from gel using a QIAquick gel extraction kit. TCRbeta amplicons were sequenced on an Illumina HiSeq 2500 with 250-bp paired-end reads. For the original study's pipeline: Trimmomatic v0.33 was used to quality-trim the reads, and FLASH v1.2.11 was used to merge paired reads so that full CDR3 sequences could be recovered. V, D and J germline segments were assigned to the rearranged TCRbeta sequences by MiGEC v1.2.1b. Clonotype statistics and Shannon-Wiener diversity indices were computed with VDJtools v1.0.0. Except for diversity analysis, only each sample's 250 most abundant clonotypes were used in subsequent analyses to reduce sampling bias. In-frame beta chains were kept once TCRdb had trimmed the public reads at Q25 with fastp and called clones with MiXCR. CDR3 protein sequences are deduplicated, and each keeps its most common genes and DNA. Clone size and V and J calls follow TCRdb, not the original study. The sample contains more than 55,000 distinct CDR3 sequences, approximately 70% of them found a single time. The top ten hold about 56% of the sample.

The CDR3 measures 15 amino acids from cysteine to phenylalanine. The entry retains the CDR3 DNA only, 45 bases that are in frame from base 1. The germline V gene (reference sequence) supplies CDR1 SGHKS and CDR2 YYEKEE. Overall results and qualifications from the work: Repertoire overlap was higher between tumor regions (mean roughly 35%) than tumor-adjacent (approximately 17%) or tumor-blood (14%) pairs, consistent with antigen-driven expansion. With just a handful of patients in the study, the authors point out that the findings should be validated in a larger study. The top 250 clones accounted for a significantly greater share of the repertoire in tumors than in blood (p = 0.039). Only the TCR beta chain was sequenced, which likely underestimates true repertoire diversity because unpaired alpha chains were not captured. Just about 7-25% of top clones turned up in all five regions of a tumor, which suggests spatial heterogeneity among tumor-infiltrating T cells. Because the samples were bulk and unsorted, CD4+ and CD8+ T cell repertoires could not be compared.

Total RNA and DNA were co-extracted from 20-30 mg of bulk tissue with the AllPrep DNA/RNA mini kit, without cell sorting. Surgical resection was performed in China between 2015 and early 2016 on about 5 patients with histopathologically diagnosed primary liver carcinoma. Chronic HBV infection was present in the patients, and the patients were treatment-naive at sampling. Each tumor was sampled at five spatially separated regions: the tumor centre plus the superior, inferior, left-lateral and right-lateral poles. Histological examination found more than 80% viable tumor cells in every tumor sample. Pieces of fresh tumor and adjacent tissue were cut in half, with one half kept in RNAlater at -80 degrees C and the other half sent for histology. Worth noting for this clonotype: Its recognized antigen is unknown. One end of the junction is discordant with germline, which a read error may explain.

Sequenced sample: liver tumor tissue from sampling region 2. This specimen's cell subset or site label, per the study, means: tumor region T2, inferior pole. The TCR was taken from a man in his forties or fifties with primary liver carcinoma and hepatitis B virus infection. The chain joins TRBV5-5 to TRBJ2-5, with a weak D call of TRBD2 (5 bases match). The sequenced DNA is TGTGCCACCAGCTTGATTCCGAGGGCACAGAAGACCCAGTACTTC. Its coded protein is CATSLIPRAQKTQYF.